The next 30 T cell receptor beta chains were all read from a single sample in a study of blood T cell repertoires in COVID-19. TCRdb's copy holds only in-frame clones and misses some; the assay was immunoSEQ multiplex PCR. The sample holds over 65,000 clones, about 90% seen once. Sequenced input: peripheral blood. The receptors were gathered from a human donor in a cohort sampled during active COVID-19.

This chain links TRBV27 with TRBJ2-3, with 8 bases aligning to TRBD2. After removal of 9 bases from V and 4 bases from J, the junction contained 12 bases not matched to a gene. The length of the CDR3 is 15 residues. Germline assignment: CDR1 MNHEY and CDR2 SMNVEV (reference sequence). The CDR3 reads CASSPWRTSSDTQYF. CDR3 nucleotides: TGTGCCAGTAGCCCATGGCGGACTAGCTCAGATACGCAGTATTTT.

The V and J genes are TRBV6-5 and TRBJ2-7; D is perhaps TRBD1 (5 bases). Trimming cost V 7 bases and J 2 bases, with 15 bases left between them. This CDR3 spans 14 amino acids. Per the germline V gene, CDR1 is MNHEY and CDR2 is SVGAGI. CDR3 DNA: TGTGCCAGCAAAACGAGTCAGGGCCCCTACGAGCAGTACTTC. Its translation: CASKTSQGPYEQYF.

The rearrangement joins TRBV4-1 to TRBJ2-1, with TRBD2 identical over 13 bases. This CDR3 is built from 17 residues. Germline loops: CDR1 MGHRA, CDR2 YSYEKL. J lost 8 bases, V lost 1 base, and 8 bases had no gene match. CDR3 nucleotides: TGCGCCAGCAGCCAAGTAGTAACTAGCGGGGGGGTATATGAGCAGTTCTTC. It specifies CASSQVVTSGGVYEQFF.

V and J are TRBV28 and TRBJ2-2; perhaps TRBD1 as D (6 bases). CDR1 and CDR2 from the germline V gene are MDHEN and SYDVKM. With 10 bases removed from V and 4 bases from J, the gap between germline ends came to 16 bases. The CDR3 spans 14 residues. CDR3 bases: TGTGCCACCCGACTCAGGGGAGTCACCGGGGAGCTGTTTTTT. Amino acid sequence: CATRLRGVTGELFF.

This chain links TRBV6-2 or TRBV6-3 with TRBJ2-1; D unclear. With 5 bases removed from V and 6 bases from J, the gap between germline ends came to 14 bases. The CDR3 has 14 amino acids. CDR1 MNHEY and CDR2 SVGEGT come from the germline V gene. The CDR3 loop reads CASSPLWSGNEQFF. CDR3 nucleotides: TGTGCCAGCAGTCCCCTCTGGTCCGGCAATGAGCAGTTCTTC.

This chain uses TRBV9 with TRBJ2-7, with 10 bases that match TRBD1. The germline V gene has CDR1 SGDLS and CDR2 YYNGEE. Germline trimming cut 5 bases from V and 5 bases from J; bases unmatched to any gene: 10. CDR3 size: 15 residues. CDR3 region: CASRYTPDRGNEQYF. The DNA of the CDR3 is TGTGCCAGCAGGTATACTCCGGACAGGGGGAACGAGCAGTACTTC.

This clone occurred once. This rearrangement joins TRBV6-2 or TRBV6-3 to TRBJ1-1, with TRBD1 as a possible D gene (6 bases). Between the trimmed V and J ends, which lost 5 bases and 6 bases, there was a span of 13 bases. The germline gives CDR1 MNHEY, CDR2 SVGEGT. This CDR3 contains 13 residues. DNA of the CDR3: TGTGCCAGCAGTGGACAGTACGGAGCTGAAGCTTTCTTT. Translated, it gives CASSGQYGAEAFF.

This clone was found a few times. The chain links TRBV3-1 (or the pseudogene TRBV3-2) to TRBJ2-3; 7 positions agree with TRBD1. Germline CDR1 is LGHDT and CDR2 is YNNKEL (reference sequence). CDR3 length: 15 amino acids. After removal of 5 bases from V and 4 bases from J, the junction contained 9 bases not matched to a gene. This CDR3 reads CASSTPQGSADTQYF. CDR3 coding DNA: TGTGCCAGCAGCACCCCACAGGGGAGCGCAGATACGCAGTATTTT.

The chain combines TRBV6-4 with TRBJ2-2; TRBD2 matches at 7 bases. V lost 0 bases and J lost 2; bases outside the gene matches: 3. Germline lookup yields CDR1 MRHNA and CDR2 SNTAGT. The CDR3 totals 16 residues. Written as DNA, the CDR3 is TGTGCCAGCAGTGACTCGGCGGGGGATAACACCGGGGAGCTGTTTTTT. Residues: CASSDSAGDNTGELFF.

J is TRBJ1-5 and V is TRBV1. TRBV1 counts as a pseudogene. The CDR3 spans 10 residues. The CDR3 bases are TGCACCAGCAGCTGGGGGGGCAGGGATTTT. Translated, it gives CTSSWGGRDF.

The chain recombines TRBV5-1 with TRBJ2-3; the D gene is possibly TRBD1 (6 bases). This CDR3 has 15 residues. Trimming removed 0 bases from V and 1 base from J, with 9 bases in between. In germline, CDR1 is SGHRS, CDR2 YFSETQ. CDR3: CASSLDRVGTDTQYF. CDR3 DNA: TGCGCCAGCAGCTTGGACAGGGTCGGCACAGATACGCAGTATTTT.

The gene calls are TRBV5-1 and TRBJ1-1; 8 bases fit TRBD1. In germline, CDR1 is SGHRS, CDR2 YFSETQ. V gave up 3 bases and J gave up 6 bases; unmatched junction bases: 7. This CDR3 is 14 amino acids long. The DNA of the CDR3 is TGCGCCAGCAGCTCTAGACAGGGGAAGGCTGAAGCTTTCTTT. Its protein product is CASSSRQGKAEAFF.

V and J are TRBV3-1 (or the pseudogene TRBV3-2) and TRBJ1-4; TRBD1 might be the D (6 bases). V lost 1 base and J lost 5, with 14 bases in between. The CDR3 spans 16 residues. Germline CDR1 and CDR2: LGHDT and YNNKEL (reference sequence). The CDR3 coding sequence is TGTGCCAGCAGCCAAGGACAGGCAGAGGGAAATGAAAAACTGTTTTTT. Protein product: CASSQGQAEGNEKLFF.

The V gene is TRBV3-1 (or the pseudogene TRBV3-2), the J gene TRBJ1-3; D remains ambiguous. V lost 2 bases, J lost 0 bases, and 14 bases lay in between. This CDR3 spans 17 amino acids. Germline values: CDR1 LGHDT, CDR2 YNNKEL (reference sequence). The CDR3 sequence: CASSQWELYLSGNTIYF. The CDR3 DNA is TGTGCCAGCAGCCAATGGGAGCTCTACCTCTCTGGAAACACCATATATTTT.

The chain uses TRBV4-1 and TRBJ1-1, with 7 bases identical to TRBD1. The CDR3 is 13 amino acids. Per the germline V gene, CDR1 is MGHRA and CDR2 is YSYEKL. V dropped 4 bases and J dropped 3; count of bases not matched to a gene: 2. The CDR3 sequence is CASSPDRDTEAFF. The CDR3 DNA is TGCGCCAGCAGCCCCGACAGGGACACTGAAGCTTTCTTT.

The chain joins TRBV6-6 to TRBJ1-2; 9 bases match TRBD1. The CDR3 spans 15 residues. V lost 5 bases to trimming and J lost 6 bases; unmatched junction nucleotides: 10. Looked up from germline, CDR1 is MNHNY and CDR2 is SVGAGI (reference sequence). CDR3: CASSGTGGVDHGYTF. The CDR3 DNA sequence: TGTGCCAGCAGTGGTACAGGGGGCGTCGACCATGGCTACACCTTC.

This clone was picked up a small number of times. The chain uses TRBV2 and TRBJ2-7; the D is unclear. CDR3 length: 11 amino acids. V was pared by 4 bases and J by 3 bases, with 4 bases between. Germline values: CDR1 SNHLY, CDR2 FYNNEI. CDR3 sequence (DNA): TGTGCCAGCAGTGGTCGCTACGAGCAGTACTTC. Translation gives CASSGRYEQYF.

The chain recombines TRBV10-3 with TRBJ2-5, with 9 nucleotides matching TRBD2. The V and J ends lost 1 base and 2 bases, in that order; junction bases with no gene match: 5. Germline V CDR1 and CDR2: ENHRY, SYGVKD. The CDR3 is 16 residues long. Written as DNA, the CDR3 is TGTGCCATCAGTGAGTTCCTAGCGGGGTCTCAAGAGACCCAGTACTTC. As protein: CAISEFLAGSQETQYF.

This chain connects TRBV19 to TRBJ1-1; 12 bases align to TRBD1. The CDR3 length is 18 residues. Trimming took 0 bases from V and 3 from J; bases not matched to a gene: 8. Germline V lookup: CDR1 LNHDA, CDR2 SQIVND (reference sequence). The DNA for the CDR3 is TGTGCCAGTAGTATAGATACTGGGACAGGGGGCCTCTACACTGAAGCTTTCTTT. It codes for CASSIDTGTGGLYTEAFF.

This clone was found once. The CDR3, as DNA: TGTGCCTGGAGTGTCCCGGGACTAGCGGGGGGGAGCTCCTACGAGCAGTACTTC. Encoded protein: CAWSVPGLAGGSSYEQYF. V and J are TRBV30 and TRBJ2-7; 16 bases line up with TRBD2. The germline V gene has CDR1 GTSNPN and CDR2 SVGIG (reference sequence). Trimming cost V 0 bases and J 0 bases; bases outside gene matches: 5. CDR3 length: 18 amino acids.

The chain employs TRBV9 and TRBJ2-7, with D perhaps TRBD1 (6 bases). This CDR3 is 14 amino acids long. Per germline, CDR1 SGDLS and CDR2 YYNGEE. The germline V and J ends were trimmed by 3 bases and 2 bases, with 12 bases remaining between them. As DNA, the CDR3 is TGTGCCAGCAGCGACAAACAGGGTACCTACGAGCAGTACTTC. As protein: CASSDKQGTYEQYF.

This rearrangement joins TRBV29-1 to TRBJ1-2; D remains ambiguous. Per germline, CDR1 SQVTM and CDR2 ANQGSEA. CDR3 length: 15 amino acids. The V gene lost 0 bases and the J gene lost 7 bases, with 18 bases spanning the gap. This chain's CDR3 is CSVEDLGRVGSGYTF. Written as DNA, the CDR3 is TGCAGCGTTGAAGATCTCGGGAGGGTCGGGTCTGGCTACACCTTC.

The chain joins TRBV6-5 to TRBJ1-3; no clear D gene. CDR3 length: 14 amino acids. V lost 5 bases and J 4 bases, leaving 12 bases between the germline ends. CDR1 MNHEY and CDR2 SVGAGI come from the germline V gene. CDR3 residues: CASSLQAAGNTIYF. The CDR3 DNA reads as TGTGCCAGCAGTCTCCAGGCTGCCGGAAACACCATATATTTT.

The CDR3 loop is CASSGQVYQPQHF. The CDR3 nucleotides read TGTGCCAGCAGTGGACAGGTCTATCAGCCCCAGCATTTT. This chain links TRBV2 with TRBJ1-5, with D maybe TRBD1 (6 bases). V was pared by 4 bases and J by 5 bases, with 9 bases between. This CDR3 contains 13 residues. CDR1 is SNHLY, CDR2 FYNNEI, per germline.

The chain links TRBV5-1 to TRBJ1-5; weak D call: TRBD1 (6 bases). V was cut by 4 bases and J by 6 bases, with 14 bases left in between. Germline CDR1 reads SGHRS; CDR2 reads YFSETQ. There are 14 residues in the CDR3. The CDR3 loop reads CASSPWGQGQPQHF. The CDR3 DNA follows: TGCGCCAGCAGCCCATGGGGGCAAGGTCAGCCCCAGCATTTT. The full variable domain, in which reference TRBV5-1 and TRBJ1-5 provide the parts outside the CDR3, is KAGVTQTPRYLIKTRGQQVTLSCSPISGHRSVSWYQQTPGQGLQFLFEYFSETQRNKGNFPGRFSGRQFSNSRSEMNVSTLELGDSALYLCASSPWGQGQPQHFGDGTRLSIL.

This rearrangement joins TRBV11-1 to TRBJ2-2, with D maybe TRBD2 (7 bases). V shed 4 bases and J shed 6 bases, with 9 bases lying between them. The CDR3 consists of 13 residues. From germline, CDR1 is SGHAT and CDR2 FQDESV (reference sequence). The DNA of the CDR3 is TGTGCCAGCAGCTGGCGGGGGCCCGGGGAGCTGTTTTTT. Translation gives CASSWRGPGELFF.

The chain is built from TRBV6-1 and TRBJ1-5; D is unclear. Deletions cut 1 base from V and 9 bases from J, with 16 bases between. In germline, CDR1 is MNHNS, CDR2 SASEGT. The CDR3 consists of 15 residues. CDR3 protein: CASSEGFRSTRPQHF. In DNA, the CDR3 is TGTGCCAGCAGTGAAGGTTTTAGGAGTACACGGCCCCAGCATTTT.

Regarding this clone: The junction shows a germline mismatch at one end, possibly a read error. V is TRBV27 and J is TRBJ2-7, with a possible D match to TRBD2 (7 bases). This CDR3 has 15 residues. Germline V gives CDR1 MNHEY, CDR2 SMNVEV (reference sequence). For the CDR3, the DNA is TGTGCCAGCAGATTATGGGGGGGCCGCTCCTACGAGCAGTACTTC. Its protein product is CASRLWGGRSYEQYF.

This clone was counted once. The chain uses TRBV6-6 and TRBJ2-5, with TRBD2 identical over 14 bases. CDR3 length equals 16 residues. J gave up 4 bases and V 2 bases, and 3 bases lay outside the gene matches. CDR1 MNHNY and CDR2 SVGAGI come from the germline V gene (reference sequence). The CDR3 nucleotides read TGTGCCAGCAGTTACGGGGGGACTAGCGGGGGAGAGACCCAGTACTTC. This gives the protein CASSYGGTSGGETQYF.

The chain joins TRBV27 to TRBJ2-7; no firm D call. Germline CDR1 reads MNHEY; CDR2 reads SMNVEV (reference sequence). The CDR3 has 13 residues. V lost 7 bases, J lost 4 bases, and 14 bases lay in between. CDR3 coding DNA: TGTGCCAGCAAAACCCCCGCGACTTACGAGCAGTACTTC. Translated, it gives CASKTPATYEQYF.